The T cell receptor beta chain under discussion was sequenced for a study of CD8 T cells in Susac syndrome. Peripheral blood CD8+ and CD4+ T cells were profiled by TCR beta sequencing. An amount of RNA that ranged from roughly 0.45 to 1 ug was reverse transcribed with random hexamers. TCRdb re-derived calls from the immunoSEQ multiplex PCR reads in MiXCR, one entry per CDR3 protein. The sample lists just over 150,000 distinct CDR3 sequences, approximately 94% occurring once. Trimming left V 1 base short and J 7 bases short, with 14 bases between. The CDR3 runs 15 residues. Germline V gene lookup returns CDR1 MNHNS and CDR2 SASEGT. This clonotype was seen a single time.

The specimen sequenced was CD8+ T cells from PBMCs. The receptor's source is a human donor with multiple sclerosis. The chain carries TRBV6-1 and TRBJ1-5; D remains unclear. CDR3 region: CASSEGLVGWQPQHF. CDR3 DNA sequence: TGTGCCAGCAGTGAAGGGCTGGTAGGGTGGCAGCCCCAGCATTTT.